This T cell receptor (beta chain) was profiled in a study of human T cells and chemical hapten exposure. The wider study: Alopecia areata, totalis and universalis patients, mostly female, were included.

Each CDR3 protein is one row after TCRdb ran MiXCR on the RACE reads. Found here are about 94,000 distinct CDR3 sequences, 7.5% to 10% of them singletons; the top ten hold 2% to 2.5%. Time point given: patch test 2, 6 weeks after DPC sensitization. Documented treatment: therapeutic diphenylcyclopropenone sensitization with weekly scalp DPC. Study results and caveats: Controls had significantly fewer large CDR3 similarity clusters than were formed by expanded TCRs.

A note on this clonotype: What it binds is unknown.

The CDR3 consists of 15 residues. Trimming removed 3 bases from V and 7 bases from J; junction bases left unmatched: 3. Per the germline V gene, CDR1 is KGHSH and CDR2 is LQKENI. The rearrangement uses TRBV18 and TRBJ2-1; 13 nucleotides line up with TRBD2. The source of this sequence is a woman between 35 and 50 years old with alopecia areata. Some clones in this sample may be carry-over from other donors' samples. The material was whole blood, obtained in connection with sensitization to the hapten diphenylcyclopropenone (DPC). This CDR3 is CASSPGLAGMNEQFF. The CDR3 region has the DNA TGTGCCAGCTCACCGGGACTAGCGGGAATGAATGAGCAGTTCTTC.